The TCR beta chain described here comes from a study of T cell repertoires in cytomegalovirus infection. Study-wide context: Through public TCR beta signatures, both CMV infection and matching HLA type were indicated.

In TCRdb, the reads were re-called with MiXCR into one record per CDR3 protein. The sample contains approximately 550,000 distinct CDR3 sequences, approximately 15% of which appear only once. The CDR3 consists of 13 residues. CDR1 is MNHNS and CDR2 is SASEGT in the germline V gene. The V gene lost 6 bases and the J gene lost 5 bases, with 10 bases spanning the gap. This clonotype was recorded many times. As yet, its antigen is unknown. Whole-study results and caveats: In two of eight donors, the top clonotype was HLA-C-restricted CMV-specific. Of the TCR beta families, the public ones yielded a cumulative frequency that identified carriers of CMV plus the relevant HLA.

The receptor's source is a human donor in good health (CMV status not recorded). Some clones in this sample may be carry-over from other donors' samples. The chain combines TRBV6-1 with TRBJ2-2; D remains ambiguous. Sample: CD8+ T cells from PBMCs. In DNA form, the CDR3 reads TGTGCCAGCAGCCCCGCCGGGACCGGGGAGCTGTTTTTT. As protein: CASSPAGTGELFF.